The 25 T cell receptor beta chains reported below all come from one sample, sequenced in a study of T cells in Graves' hyperthyroidism and ophthalmopathy. Template material for amplifying TCR beta CDR3 regions consisted of RNA transcripts. The primer set for the first-round RT-PCR of the TCR CDR3 was HTBI. TCRdb itself ran the multiplex PCR reads through MiXCR, one entry per CDR3 protein. Found here are hundreds of thousands of distinct CDR3 sequences, 14% to 15% of them singletons; the top ten hold roughly 4.3%. The sequenced material came from blood. These TCRs come from a woman aged 40 to 50 with Graves' ophthalmopathy.

This clonotype was counted only a few times. The J gene is TRBJ1-1, the V gene TRBV12-3 or TRBV12-4; D is unclear. The V end lost 9 bases, the J end lost 10 bases, and 15 bases lay between the germline ends. This CDR3 region has 11 residues. The CDR3 DNA is TGTGCCAGTTTGGTTTCGGGCCGAGCTTTCTTT. This translates into CASLVSGRAFF.

This clonotype was observed a handful of times. This sequence joins TRBV11-2 and TRBJ2-7, with 8 positions matching TRBD1. V was pared by 4 bases and J by 7 bases, with 6 bases of the junction left unmatched. The CDR3 runs to 13 residues. Germline V gene sequence: CDR1 SGHAT, CDR2 FQNNGV. The CDR3 loop reads CASSSQGAMEQYF. For the CDR3, the DNA is TGTGCCAGCAGCTCCCAGGGGGCGATGGAGCAGTACTTC.

The genes are TRBV6-1 and TRBJ2-7, with D tentatively TRBD1 or TRBD2 (6 bases each). Germline loops: CDR1 MNHNS, CDR2 SASEGT. Trimming pared 7 bases from V and 2 bases from J, leaving 12 bases between. The CDR3 is 13 amino acids. The CDR3 DNA sequence: TGTGCCAGCAACGGGGGCGTAACCTACGAGCAGTACTTC. It encodes CASNGGVTYEQYF.

This clonotype was detected many times. The chain couples TRBV2 to TRBJ1-1; TRBD1 agrees at 7 bases. CDR1 and CDR2 (germline): SNHLY, FYNNEI. The CDR3 is 13 amino acids. J was trimmed by 3 bases and V by 8 bases; bases with no gene match: 6. The CDR3 DNA reads TGTGCCAGCGCCGGGACAGATTACACTGAAGCTTTCTTT. Its translation is CASAGTDYTEAFF.

V and J are TRBV2 and TRBJ2-6, with D unresolved. Trimming removed 5 bases from V and 0 bases from J, with 8 bases in between. Germline values: CDR1 SNHLY, CDR2 FYNNEI. The CDR3 is 15 residues long. The CDR3, as DNA: TGTGCCAGCAGTCTTTGGACCTCTGGGGCCAACGTCCTGACTTTC. This sequence encodes CASSLWTSGANVLTF.

This clonotype was seen only a few times. V usage is TRBV19 and J usage is TRBJ2-7; D gene unclear. CDR1 is LNHDA and CDR2 is SQIVND in the germline V gene (reference sequence). The CDR3 spans 13 residues. V lost 2 bases, J lost 4 bases, and 9 bases lay in between. In DNA form, the CDR3 reads TGTGCCAGTAGTATAAGTCGCGGTTACGAGCAGTACTTC. It codes for CASSISRGYEQYF. The full variable domain, completed using reference TRBV19 and TRBJ2-7, is DGGITQSPKYLFRKEGQNVTLSCEQNLNHDAMYWYRQDPGQGLRLIYYSQIVNDFQKGDIAEGYSVSREKKESFPLTVTSAQKNPTAFYLCASSISRGYEQYFGPGTRLTVT.

The chain links TRBV11-1 to TRBJ1-1, with D unresolved. Trimming stripped 4 bases from V and 0 bases from J, with 6 bases between. Per germline, CDR1 SGHAT and CDR2 FQDESV (reference sequence). The CDR3 sequence is 13 residues long. The CDR3 nucleotides read TGTGCCAGCAGCTGGAATCTGAACACTGAAGCTTTCTTT. It translates to CASSWNLNTEAFF.

This clonotype was seen ten or more times. The rearrangement joins TRBV28 to TRBJ2-3; 9 bases map to TRBD1. The CDR3 covers 14 residues. Germline V CDR1 and CDR2: MDHEN, SYDVKM. The ends lost 6 bases at V and 6 bases at J; junction bases unmatched: 7. The CDR3 here is CASRRTGVQDTQYF. The CDR3 nucleotides read TGTGCCAGCAGAAGGACAGGGGTTCAGGATACGCAGTATTTT.

This clonotype was seen only a few times. The chain uses TRBV28 and TRBJ1-2, with D perhaps TRBD1 (6 bases). This CDR3 is 16 amino acids long. Per germline, CDR1 MDHEN and CDR2 SYDVKM. V was cut by 2 bases and J by 3 bases, with 16 bases left in between. CDR3: CASSLAGGIGDYGYTF. CDR3 in DNA: TGTGCCAGCAGTTTAGCGGGGGGCATAGGCGACTATGGCTACACCTTC.

This clonotype was detected many times. CDR3 sequence: CASSLAVRFEAFF. In DNA, the CDR3 is TGTGCCAGCAGTTTAGCGGTCAGGTTTGAAGCTTTCTTT. The V call is TRBV12-3 or TRBV12-4, the J call TRBJ1-1, with D unclear. Deletions cut 0 bases from V and 7 bases from J, with 9 bases between. This CDR3 is 13 amino acids long.

This clonotype occurred many times. The rearrangement links TRBV28 to TRBJ2-7; no clear D gene. Trimming took 6 bases from V and 2 from J, leaving 17 bases between them. Looked up from germline, CDR1 is MDHEN and CDR2 is SYDVKM. The CDR3 is made up of 15 amino acids. The CDR3 DNA sequence: TGTGCCAGCAGCACCGCCGGTGTGGTTCCCTACGAGCAGTACTTC. This gives the protein CASSTAGVVPYEQYF.

This clonotype appeared a few times. The chain combines TRBV7-8 with TRBJ2-4; 9 bases fit TRBD2. Looked up from germline, CDR1 is SGHVS and CDR2 is FQNEAQ. J gave up 0 bases and V 1 base, and 10 bases lay outside the gene matches. The CDR3 has 19 residues. The CDR3 sequence is CASSLGREGVERAKNIQYF. CDR3 DNA sequence: TGTGCCAGCAGCTTAGGGCGGGAGGGCGTGGAGCGAGCCAAAAACATTCAGTACTTC.

This clonotype was seen a few times. V gene TRBV6-1 combines with J gene TRBJ2-3; D unresolved. In germline, CDR1 is MNHNS, CDR2 SASEGT. The CDR3 has 12 residues. With 10 bases removed from V and 2 bases from J, the gap between germline ends came to 10 bases. As DNA, the CDR3 is TGTGCCACCCGGCTAAACACAGATACGCAGTATTTT. This gives the protein CATRLNTDTQYF.

This clonotype showed up many times. The chain uses TRBV6-1 and TRBJ2-7; D is uncertain. The germline V gene encodes CDR1 MNHNS and CDR2 SASEGT. CDR3 size: 11 residues. With 7 bases removed from V and 5 bases from J, the gap between germline ends came to 9 bases. The CDR3 region is CASKTTHEQYF. As DNA, the CDR3 is TGTGCCAGCAAAACTACCCACGAGCAGTACTTC.

This clonotype occurred many times. This chain connects TRBV29-1 to TRBJ1-1, with D hard to call. The CDR3 has 11 residues. Trimming shortened V by 5 bases and J by 1 base, and 5 bases separated the two germline ends. CDR1 and CDR2 from the germline V gene are SQVTM and ANQGSEA. DNA of the CDR3: TGCAGCGTTAGGAGGAACACTGAAGCTTTCTTT. It is translated as CSVRRNTEAFF.

On this clonotype: A much larger clone is a single base away; this may be a read error. The chain links TRBV30 to TRBJ2-2; the D gene is possibly TRBD2 (6 bases). The CDR3 is 17 residues long. CDR1 is GTSNPN, CDR2 SVGIG, per germline (reference sequence). The CDR3 region is CAWEAGLGGVVAGELLF. In nucleotides, the CDR3 is TGTGCCTGGGAGGCTGGGCTCGGGGGAGTTGTCGCCGGGGAGCTGCTTTTT.

This clonotype was counted ten times or more. J is TRBJ1-1 and V is TRBV6-1; D gene uncertain. This CDR3 comprises 15 residues. The V gene's germline CDR1 is MNHNS and CDR2 SASEGT. Trimming stripped 8 bases from V and 3 bases from J, with 19 bases between. CDR3 nucleotide sequence: TGTGCCAGCCGAAGGGTGGCAGTTGCTTACACTGAAGCTTTCTTT. Amino acids: CASRRVAVAYTEAFF.

This clonotype showed up many times. J is TRBJ1-1 and V is TRBV12-3 or TRBV12-4; D is uncertain. Trimming pared 6 bases from V and 8 bases from J, leaving 13 bases between. This CDR3 spans 12 amino acids. The CDR3: CASSQTGIEAFF. The CDR3 DNA follows: TGTGCCAGCAGCCAAACGGGCATCGAAGCTTTCTTT.

Only a few counts were recorded for this clonotype. CDR3 amino acids: CSVDFGTGALSRTNYGYTF. CDR3 in DNA: TGCAGCGTTGATTTCGGGACAGGGGCGCTCTCTAGGACTAACTATGGCTACACCTTC. The J gene is TRBJ1-2, the V gene TRBV29-1; 10 nucleotides align to TRBD1. V shed 3 bases, J shed 0 bases, and the junction held 16 bases outside the gene matches. CDR1 and CDR2 (germline): SQVTM, ANQGSEA. This CDR3 region has 19 residues.

The chain combines TRBV11-2 with TRBJ1-1; TRBD1 might be the D (5 bases). The ends were cut back, 1 base at V and 1 base at J, with 13 bases in the middle. The CDR3 loop spans 16 amino acids. Germline CDR1 reads SGHAT; CDR2 reads FQNNGV. The CDR3 DNA follows: TGTGCCAGCAGCTTAGTTAAAGGGAGGGGGAACACTGAAGCTTTCTTT. Protein product: CASSLVKGRGNTEAFF.

This clonotype was found many times. The chain recombines TRBV12-5 with TRBJ1-6, with D perhaps TRBD1 (6 bases). Trimming took 3 bases from V and 6 from J, leaving 9 bases between them. This CDR3 spans 14 amino acids. CDR1 is LGHNT, CDR2 FRNRAP, per germline. CDR3 DNA sequence: TGTGCTAGTGGTTTACCAGGGGCTAATTCACCCCTCCACTTT. It encodes CASGLPGANSPLHF.

This clonotype was observed many times. The chain has TRBV12-3 or TRBV12-4 and TRBJ1-6; unclear D gene. The CDR3 loop spans 12 amino acids. Trimming shortened V by 8 bases and J by 6 bases, and 8 bases separated the two germline ends. CDR3 region: CASGWGNSPLHF. The DNA of the CDR3 is TGTGCCAGCGGTTGGGGTAATTCACCCCTCCACTTT.

In its sample, this clonotype was seen a few times. This clone may be a read error of a much larger clone one base away. V usage is TRBV7-9 and J usage is TRBJ1-3; perhaps TRBD1 as D (5 bases). This CDR3 is 13 amino acids long. Trimming removed 7 bases at V and 0 bases at J, with 7 bases between. In germline, CDR1 is SEHNR, CDR2 FQNEAQ (reference sequence). CDR3 in DNA: TGTGCCAGCACCGACAGCTCTGGAAACACCATATATTTT. It specifies CASTDSSGNTIYF.

CDR3 coding DNA: TGTGCCAGCAGCCCCTTCAAGTTTTACAACACCGGGGAGCTGTTTTTT. This sequence encodes CASSPFKFYNTGELFF. The chain is built from TRBV28 and TRBJ2-2; the D is unclear. The CDR3 extends over 16 amino acids. Looked up from germline, CDR1 is MDHEN and CDR2 is SYDVKM. V was pared by 6 bases and J by 2 bases, with 16 bases between. The whole variable domain, remainder taken from reference TRBV28 and TRBJ2-2, is DVKVTQSSRYLVKRTGEKVFLECVQDMDHENMFWYRQDPGLGLRLIYFSYDVKMKEKGDIPEGYSVSREKKERFSLILESASTNQTSMYLCASSPFKFYNTGELFFGEGSRLTVL.

This clonotype was seen repeatedly, ten times or more. The genes are TRBV6-1 and TRBJ2-5; 13 bases fit TRBD2. J lost 6 bases, V lost 3 bases, and 4 bases had no gene match. Germline V gives CDR1 MNHNS, CDR2 SASEGT. The CDR3 has 15 amino acids. This CDR3 reads CASSDGTSGIQTQYF. The CDR3 nucleotides read TGTGCCAGCAGTGACGGGACTAGCGGGATTCAGACCCAGTACTTC.